These T cell receptor beta chains were read from a single sample in a study of cytomegalovirus exposure and HLA in healthy donors. The table came from immunoSEQ multiplex PCR; TCRdb's copy has only in-frame clones and leaves some out. The sample lists 100,000 to 150,000 clones, over 75% occurring once. Input material: PBMCs. All receptors come from a human donor in good health. CDR3s include the opening cysteine and the closing phenylalanine or tryptophan. A D gene is named only where the DNA matches it firmly. Only some rows state a clone size, as once, few, many or a class for expanded clones.

J gene: TRBJ2-5; V gene: TRBV15; clone size: .; D gene: TRBD2; CDR3 DNA: TGTGCCACCAGCAGAGACGGGACTAGCGCCCAAGAGACCCAGTACTTC; CDR3 protein: CATSRDGTSAQETQYF
J gene: TRBJ2-2; V gene: TRBV5-4; clone size: .; D gene: TRBD1; CDR3 DNA: TGTGCCAGCAGCCAAGGGGGCAACACCGGGGAGCTGTTTTTT; CDR3 protein: CASSQGGNTGELFF
J gene: TRBJ2-1; V gene: TRBV25-1; clone size: .; D gene: TRBD2; CDR3 DNA: TGTGCCAGCAGTGTCAGCGGGAGTAAATATGAGCAGTTCTTC; CDR3 protein: CASSVSGSKYEQFF
J gene: TRBJ1-3; V gene: TRBV10-3; clone size: .; D gene: .; CDR3 DNA: TGTGCCATCAGTGAGGGCCAGGGCGCAAACACCATATATTTT; CDR3 protein: CAISEGQGANTIYF
J gene: TRBJ1-1; V gene: TRBV30; clone size: once; D gene: .; CDR3 DNA: TGTGCCTGGAACGGACAGCTGAACACTGAAGCTTTCTTT; CDR3 protein: CAWNGQLNTEAFF
J gene: TRBJ2-2; V gene: TRBV9; clone size: .; D gene: .; CDR3 DNA: TGTGCCAGCAGCGTAGCGGGTCAGAACACCGGGGAGCTGTTTTTT; CDR3 protein: CASSVAGQNTGELFF
J gene: TRBJ1-2; V gene: TRBV5-5; clone size: .; D gene: .; CDR3 DNA: TGTGCCAGCAGCTTGGCAGGGGTCGAGGGCTACACCTTC; CDR3 protein: CASSLAGVEGYTF
J gene: TRBJ2-1; V gene: TRBV6-6; clone size: .; D gene: TRBD1; CDR3 DNA: TGTGCCAGCAGTCGCCGGGACAGCTCCTACAATGAGCAGTTCTTC; CDR3 protein: CASSRRDSSYNEQFF
J gene: TRBJ2-1; V gene: TRBV9; clone size: .; D gene: TRBD2; CDR3 DNA: TGTGCCAGCAGCCCTCCCCTAGCGGGAGGTTACAATGAGCAGTTCTTC; CDR3 protein: CASSPPLAGGYNEQFF
J gene: TRBJ2-3; V gene: TRBV19; clone size: once; D gene: TRBD2; CDR3 DNA: TGTGCCAGTAGTATAGAGGTAGCGGGAGTGTTAGATACGCAGTATTTT; CDR3 protein: CASSIEVAGVLDTQYF
J gene: TRBJ1-5; V gene: TRBV2; clone size: few; D gene: .; CDR3 DNA: TGTGCCAGCAGTGTTGGCGGCCGCAATCAGCCCCAGCATTTT; CDR3 protein: CASSVGGRNQPQHF
J gene: TRBJ1-2; V gene: TRBV27; clone size: .; D gene: .; CDR3 DNA: TGTGCCAGCGGGCGGGGTGGGAACTATGGCTACACCTTC; CDR3 protein: CASGRGGNYGYTF
J gene: TRBJ2-3; V gene: TRBV9; clone size: .; D gene: .; CDR3 DNA: TGTGCCAGCAAAGCCGCACGGGGAAGCACAGATACGCAGTATTTT; CDR3 protein: CASKAARGSTDTQYF
J gene: TRBJ2-2; V gene: TRBV13; clone size: once; D gene: .; CDR3 DNA: TGTGCCAGCAGCTCAACAGGGAGCACCGGGGAGCTGTTTTTT; CDR3 protein: CASSSTGSTGELFF
J gene: TRBJ2-1; V gene: TRBV15; clone size: .; D gene: TRBD2; CDR3 DNA: TGTGCCACCAGCAGAGATCCGGGACTAGCGGGAGTGAATGAGCAGTTCTTC; CDR3 protein: CATSRDPGLAGVNEQFF
J gene: TRBJ2-1; V gene: TRBV28; clone size: .; D gene: TRBD2; CDR3 DNA: TGTGCCAGCACCCAAGGGGCTAGCGGGAGGATTGAGCAGTTCTTC; CDR3 protein: CASTQGASGRIEQFF
J gene: TRBJ2-3; V gene: TRBV19; clone size: .; D gene: .; CDR3 DNA: TGTGCCAGTAGTACCGGAGAACGGAATACGCAGTATTTT; CDR3 protein: CASSTGERNTQYF
J gene: TRBJ2-5; V gene: TRBV7-8; clone size: few; D gene: TRBD1; CDR3 DNA: TGTGCCAGCAGCTTAGCGTGGACCAGGGGGATCCAAGAGACCCAGTACTTC; CDR3 protein: CASSLAWTRGIQETQYF
J gene: TRBJ1-1; V gene: TRBV7-2; clone size: .; D gene: .; CDR3 DNA: TGTGCCAGCAGCCCCCAGGGGTCGAACACTGAAGCTTTCTTT; CDR3 protein: CASSPQGSNTEAFF
J gene: TRBJ1-5; V gene: TRBV18; clone size: .; D gene: .; CDR3 DNA: TGTGCCAGCTCACCACCCGGTACGAGCAATCAGCCCCAGCATTTT; CDR3 protein: CASSPPGTSNQPQHF
J gene: TRBJ2-7; V gene: TRBV16; clone size: .; D gene: .; CDR3 DNA: TGTGCCAGCAGCCAACAGGGGCAGGGCGAGCAGTACTTC; CDR3 protein: CASSQQGQGEQYF
J gene: TRBJ1-5; V gene: TRBV27; clone size: .; D gene: TRBD1; CDR3 DNA: TGTGCCAGCACCTCCCTGACAGGGGGCGATCAGCCCCAGCATTTT; CDR3 protein: CASTSLTGGDQPQHF
J gene: TRBJ2-2; V gene: TRBV9; clone size: .; D gene: .; CDR3 DNA: TGTGCCAGCAGCGTAGATTGCGAAATGCACCGGGGAGCTGTTTTT; CDR3 protein: CASSVDCEMHRGAVF